This TCR beta chain was profiled in a study of blood T cell repertoires in COVID-19 (dated by TCRdb to the early 2020s). Study-wide context: Samples covering the acute and convalescent phases of COVID-19 were provided by collaborators in the United States, Italy and Spain. Samples were obtained from the ongoing ImmuneRACE study (first 160 participants) and from some 1,200 subjects provided by 6 global collaborators. The prospective study material was composed of cDNA or gDNA derived from T cells, B-cell-depleted T cells, or PBMCs. The repertoires were released in a freely available public database meant as a resource for research on the immune response to SARS-CoV-2. Sample metadata almost always included a de-identified subject ID, COVID-19 status, age in years and sex. Where available, HLA class I and class II types were obtained from metadata supplied by the sample provider rather than from assay-based typing. Deeply sampled blood TCRbeta repertoires from subjects exposed to, actively infected with, or recovered from COVID-19 were included in the dataset.

Overall results and qualifications from the work: The quantity of clinical and demographic metadata differed by source and by participant and was supplied without curation.

Collaborating institutions collected whole blood in K2EDTA tubes following their own protocols. For TCRbeta analysis, collaborators shipped samples in one of three forms: frozen whole blood, isolated PBMCs, or DNA extracted from either of those sample types. The immunoSEQ Assay, a bias-controlled multiplex PCR, was used to amplify TCRbeta CDR3 regions from genomic DNA. Regarding the original processing steps: Nucleated cell counts per sample were estimated from amplification of reference gene primers within the assay. Sequence reads were collapsed and filtered to measure the absolute abundance of every unique TCRbeta CDR3 rearrangement. Productive Simpson clonality was computed per sample as the square root of Simpson's diversity index over productive rearrangements. Entries here come from immuneACCESS through TCRdb and include only in-frame sequences with V and J called. Some clones fail to appear in such tables; in the studies checked, an unresolved V gene covers under half of the shortfall, and the cause of the remainder is unknown. V and J calls and clone size are as listed in that table; D and trimming were resolved from the DNA. The table for this sample lists some 190,000 clones; 65% to 80% of them were counted only once. The ten largest clones add up to around 12% of the sample.

The CDR3 spans 17 residues, from the cysteine through the phenylalanine. The CDR3 DNA has 51 bases and is translated from base 1. According to the germline V gene, CDR1 reads ENHRY and CDR2 reads SYGVKD. As to this clone: This clone's antigen is unknown. At one end the junction does not follow the germline gene, possibly because of a read error.

The sequence links TRBV10-3 to TRBJ2-7; TRBD2 lines up with 8 middle nucleotides. Specimen: peripheral blood. The clonotype originates from a woman aged 45-65 years with acute or convalescent COVID-19. The CDR3 reads as follows: CAVSSGTRGRAFYEQYF. The nucleotide sequence is given as TGTGCCGTCAGCTCCGGGACTAGGGGCCGAGCCTTCTACGAGCAGTACTTC.